This TCR beta chain was obtained from a study of identifying expanded T cells in peripheral blood. Some clones are missing from TCRdb's copy, which holds only in-frame ones; the method was immunoSEQ multiplex PCR. The top ten hold less than 4% of the sample, which has around 120,000 clones, more than 75% seen once. The TCR sequence derives from a person between 18 and 75 years old in good health. The sequenced material came from blood.

In DNA form, the CDR3 reads TGCGCCAGCAGCTCCGGACAGGGTCGGGAAAAACTGTTTTTT. Amino acids: CASSSGQGREKLFF. This sequence joins TRBV5-1 and TRBJ1-4; 8 nucleotides line up with TRBD1. This CDR3 is built from 14 residues. The germline CDR1 and CDR2 sequences are SGHRS and YFSETQ. V lost 3 bases to trimming and J lost 8 bases; unmatched junction nucleotides: 6.